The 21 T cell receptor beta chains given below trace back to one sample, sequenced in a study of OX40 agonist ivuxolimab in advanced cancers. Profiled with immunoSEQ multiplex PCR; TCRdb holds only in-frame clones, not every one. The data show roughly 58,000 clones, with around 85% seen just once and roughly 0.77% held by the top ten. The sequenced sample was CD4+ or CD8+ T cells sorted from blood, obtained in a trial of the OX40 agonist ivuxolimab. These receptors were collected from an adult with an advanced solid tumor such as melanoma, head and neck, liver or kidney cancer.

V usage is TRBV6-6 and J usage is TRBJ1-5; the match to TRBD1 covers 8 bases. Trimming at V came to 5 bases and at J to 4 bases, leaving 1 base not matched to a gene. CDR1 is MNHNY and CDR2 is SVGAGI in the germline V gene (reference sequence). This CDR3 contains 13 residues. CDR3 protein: CASSRDRNQPQHF. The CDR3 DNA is TGTGCCAGCAGTAGGGACAGGAATCAGCCCCAGCATTTT.

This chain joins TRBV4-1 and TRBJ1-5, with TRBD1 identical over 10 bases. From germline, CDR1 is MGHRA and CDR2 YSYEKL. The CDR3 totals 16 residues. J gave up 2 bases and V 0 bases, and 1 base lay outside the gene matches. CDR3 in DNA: TGCGCCAGCAGCCAAGAAGGACAGGGGGGCAATCAGCCCCAGCATTTT. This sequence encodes CASSQEGQGGNQPQHF.

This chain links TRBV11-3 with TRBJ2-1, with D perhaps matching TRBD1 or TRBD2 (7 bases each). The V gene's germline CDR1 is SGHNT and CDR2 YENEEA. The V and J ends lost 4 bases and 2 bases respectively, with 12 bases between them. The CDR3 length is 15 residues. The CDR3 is CASSSGGGPYNEQFF. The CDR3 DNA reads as TGTGCCAGCAGCTCAGGGGGGGGGCCCTACAATGAGCAGTTCTTC.

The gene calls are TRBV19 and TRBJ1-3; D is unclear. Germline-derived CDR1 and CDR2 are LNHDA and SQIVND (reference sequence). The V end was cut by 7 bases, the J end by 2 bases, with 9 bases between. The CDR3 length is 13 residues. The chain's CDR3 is CASMHRPGNTIYF. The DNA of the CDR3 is TGTGCCAGTATGCACAGACCTGGAAACACCATATATTTT.

The CDR3 region has the DNA TGTGCCAGCAGCCAAGATAGGGGACTAGCGGTAGAGACCCAGTACTTC. This encodes CASSQDRGLAVETQYF. The genes are TRBV4-2 and TRBJ2-5; 11 bases line up with TRBD2. Germline loops: CDR1 LGHNA, CDR2 YNFKEQ. After removal of 0 bases from V and 4 bases from J, the junction contained 4 bases not matched to a gene. The CDR3 length is 16 residues.

CDR3 protein: CASSLARGGYGYTF. The DNA of the CDR3 is TGTGCCAGCAGCTTAGCGCGTGGGGGGTATGGCTACACCTTC. V gene TRBV7-9 combines with J gene TRBJ1-2, with D tentatively TRBD1 (5 bases). Germline V gene lookup returns CDR1 SEHNR and CDR2 FQNEAQ (reference sequence). This CDR3 has 14 residues. V dropped 0 bases and J dropped 5 bases, with 10 bases sitting between them. The variable domain in full, completed from reference TRBV7-9 and TRBJ1-2, reads DTGVSQNPRHKITKRGQNVTFRCDPISEHNRLYWYRQTLGQGPEFLTYFQNEAQLEKSRLLSDRFSAERPKGSFSTLEIQRTEQGDSAMYLCASSLARGGYGYTFGSGTRLTVV.

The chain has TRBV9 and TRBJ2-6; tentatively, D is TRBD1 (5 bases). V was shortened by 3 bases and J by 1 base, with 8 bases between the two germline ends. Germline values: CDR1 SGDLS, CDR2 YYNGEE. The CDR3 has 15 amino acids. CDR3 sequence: CASSAQGSGANVLTF. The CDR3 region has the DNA TGTGCCAGCAGCGCTCAGGGATCTGGGGCCAACGTCCTGACTTTC.

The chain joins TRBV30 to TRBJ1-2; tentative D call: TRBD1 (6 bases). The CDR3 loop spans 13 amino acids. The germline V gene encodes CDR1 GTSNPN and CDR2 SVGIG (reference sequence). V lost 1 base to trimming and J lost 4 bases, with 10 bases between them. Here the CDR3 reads CAWSGQGGYGYTF. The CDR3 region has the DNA TGTGCCTGGAGTGGTCAAGGGGGCTATGGCTACACCTTC.

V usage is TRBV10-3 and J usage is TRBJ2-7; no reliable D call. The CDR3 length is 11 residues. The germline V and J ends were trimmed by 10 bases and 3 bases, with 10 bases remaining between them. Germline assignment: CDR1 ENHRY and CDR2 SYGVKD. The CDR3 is CATTHDYEQYF. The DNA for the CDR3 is TGTGCCACCACTCACGACTACGAGCAGTACTTC.

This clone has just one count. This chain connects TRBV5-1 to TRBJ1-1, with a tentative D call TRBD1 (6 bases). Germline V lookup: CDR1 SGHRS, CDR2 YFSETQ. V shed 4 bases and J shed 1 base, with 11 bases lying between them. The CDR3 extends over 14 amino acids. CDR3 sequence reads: CASSPGAANTEAFF. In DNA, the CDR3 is TGCGCCAGCAGCCCAGGGGCCGCGAACACTGAAGCTTTCTTT.

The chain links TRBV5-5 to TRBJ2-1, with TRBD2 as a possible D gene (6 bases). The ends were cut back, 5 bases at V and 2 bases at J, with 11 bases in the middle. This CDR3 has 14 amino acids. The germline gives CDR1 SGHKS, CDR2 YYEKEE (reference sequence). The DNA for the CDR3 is TGTGCCAGCAGTAGCTGGGGGGCCTACAATGAGCAGTTCTTC. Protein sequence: CASSSWGAYNEQFF.

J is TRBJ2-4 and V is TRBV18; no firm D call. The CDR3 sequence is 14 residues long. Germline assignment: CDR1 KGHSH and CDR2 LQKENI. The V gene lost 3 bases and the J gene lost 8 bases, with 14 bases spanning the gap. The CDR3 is CASSPGNRWDIQYF. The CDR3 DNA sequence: TGTGCCAGCTCACCGGGAAATCGGTGGGACATTCAGTACTTC. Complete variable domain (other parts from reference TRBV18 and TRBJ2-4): NAGVMQNPRHLVRRRGQEARLRCSPMKGHSHVYWYRQLPEEGLKFMVYLQKENIIDESGMPKERFSAEFPKEGPSILRIQQVVRGDSAAYFCASSPGNRWDIQYFGAGTRLSVL.

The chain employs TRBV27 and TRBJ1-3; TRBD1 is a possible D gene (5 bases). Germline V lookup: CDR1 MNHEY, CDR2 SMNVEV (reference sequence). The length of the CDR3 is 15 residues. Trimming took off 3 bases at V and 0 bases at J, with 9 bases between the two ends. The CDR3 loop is CASSLGRYSGNTIYF. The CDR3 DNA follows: TGTGCCAGCAGTTTGGGGCGGTACTCTGGAAACACCATATATTTT.

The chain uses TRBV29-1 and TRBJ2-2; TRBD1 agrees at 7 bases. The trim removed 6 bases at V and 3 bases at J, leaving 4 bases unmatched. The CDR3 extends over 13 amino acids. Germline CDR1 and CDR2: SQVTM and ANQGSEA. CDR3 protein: CSVITGDTGELFF. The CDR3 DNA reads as TGCAGCGTGATAACAGGGGACACCGGGGAGCTGTTTTTT.

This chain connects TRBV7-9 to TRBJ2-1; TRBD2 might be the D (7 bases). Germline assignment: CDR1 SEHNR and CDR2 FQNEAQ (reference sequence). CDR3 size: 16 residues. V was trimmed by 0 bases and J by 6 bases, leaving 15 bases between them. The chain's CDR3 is CASSLARGGGRNEQFF. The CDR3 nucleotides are TGTGCCAGCAGCTTAGCTCGCGGGGGCGGCCGCAATGAGCAGTTCTTC. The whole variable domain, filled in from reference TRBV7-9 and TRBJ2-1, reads DTGVSQNPRHKITKRGQNVTFRCDPISEHNRLYWYRQTLGQGPEFLTYFQNEAQLEKSRLLSDRFSAERPKGSFSTLEIQRTEQGDSAMYLCASSLARGGGRNEQFFGPGTRLTVL.

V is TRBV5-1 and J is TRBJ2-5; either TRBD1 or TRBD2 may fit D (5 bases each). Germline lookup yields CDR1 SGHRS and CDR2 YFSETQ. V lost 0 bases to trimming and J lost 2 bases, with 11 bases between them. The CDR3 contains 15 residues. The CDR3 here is CASSLVGALQETQYF. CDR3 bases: TGCGCCAGCAGCTTGGTCGGGGCACTACAAGAGACCCAGTACTTC.

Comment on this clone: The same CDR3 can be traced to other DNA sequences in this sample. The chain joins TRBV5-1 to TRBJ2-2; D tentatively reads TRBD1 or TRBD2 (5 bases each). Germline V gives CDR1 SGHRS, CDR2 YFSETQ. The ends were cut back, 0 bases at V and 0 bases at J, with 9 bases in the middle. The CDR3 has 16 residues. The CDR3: CASSLDGGSNTGELFF. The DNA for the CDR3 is TGCGCCAGCAGCTTGGATGGGGGATCGAACACCGGGGAGCTGTTTTTT. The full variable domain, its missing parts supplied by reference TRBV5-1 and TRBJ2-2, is KAGVTQTPRYLIKTRGQQVTLSCSPISGHRSVSWYQQTPGQGLQFLFEYFSETQRNKGNFPGRFSGRQFSNSRSEMNVSTLELGDSALYLCASSLDGGSNTGELFFGEGSRLTVL.

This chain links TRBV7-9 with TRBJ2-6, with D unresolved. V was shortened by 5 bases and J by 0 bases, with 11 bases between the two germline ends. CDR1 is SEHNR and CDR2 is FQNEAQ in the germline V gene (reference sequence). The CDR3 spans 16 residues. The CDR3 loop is CASSQGAPSGANVLTF. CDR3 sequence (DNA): TGTGCCAGCAGCCAAGGTGCACCCTCTGGGGCCAACGTCCTGACTTTC.

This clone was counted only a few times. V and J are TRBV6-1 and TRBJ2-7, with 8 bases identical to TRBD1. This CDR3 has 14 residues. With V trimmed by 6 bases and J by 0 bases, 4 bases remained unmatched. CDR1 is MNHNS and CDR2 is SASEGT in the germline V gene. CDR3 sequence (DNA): TGTGCCAGCAGGGACAGGGAGAGCTCCTACGAGCAGTACTTC. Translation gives CASRDRESSYEQYF.

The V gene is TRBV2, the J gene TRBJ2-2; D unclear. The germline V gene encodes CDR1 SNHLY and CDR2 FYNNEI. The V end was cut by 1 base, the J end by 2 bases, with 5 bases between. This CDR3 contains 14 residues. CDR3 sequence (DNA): TGTGCCAGCAGTGAAGTACCCAACACCGGGGAGCTGTTTTTT. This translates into CASSEVPNTGELFF.

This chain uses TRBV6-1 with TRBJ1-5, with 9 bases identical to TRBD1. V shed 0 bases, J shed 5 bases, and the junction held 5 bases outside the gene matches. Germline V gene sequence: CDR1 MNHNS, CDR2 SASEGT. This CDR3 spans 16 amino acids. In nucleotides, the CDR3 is TGTGCCAGCAGTGAAGCCGGACAGGGGAATTATCAGCCCCAGCATTTT. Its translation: CASSEAGQGNYQPQHF.